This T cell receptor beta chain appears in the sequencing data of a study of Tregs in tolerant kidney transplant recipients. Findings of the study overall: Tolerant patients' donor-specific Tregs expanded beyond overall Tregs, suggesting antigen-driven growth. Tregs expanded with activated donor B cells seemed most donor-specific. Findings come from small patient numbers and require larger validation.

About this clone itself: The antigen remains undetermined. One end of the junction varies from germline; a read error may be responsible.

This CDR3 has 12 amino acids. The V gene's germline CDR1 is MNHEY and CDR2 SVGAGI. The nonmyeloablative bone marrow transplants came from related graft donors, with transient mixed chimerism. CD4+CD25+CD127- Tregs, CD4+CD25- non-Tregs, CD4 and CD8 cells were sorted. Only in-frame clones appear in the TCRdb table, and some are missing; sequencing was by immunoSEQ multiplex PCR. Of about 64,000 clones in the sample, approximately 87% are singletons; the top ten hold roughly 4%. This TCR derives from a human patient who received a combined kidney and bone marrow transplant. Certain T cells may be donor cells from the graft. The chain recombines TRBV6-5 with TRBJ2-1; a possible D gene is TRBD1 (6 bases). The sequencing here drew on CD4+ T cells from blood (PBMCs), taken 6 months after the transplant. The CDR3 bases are TGTGCCAGCAAAACTCGGGACAAGGAGCAGTTCTTC. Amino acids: CASKTRDKEQFF.